This T cell receptor beta chain was identified during a study of blood T cell repertoires in COVID-19. Overall study context: Both acute and convalescent COVID-19 samples were obtained from the United States, Italy and Spain. PBMCs, B-cell-depleted T cells, or T cells were the source of the cDNA or gDNA that made up the material.

The CDR3 runs to 16 residues. Looked up from germline, CDR1 is SGDLS and CDR2 is YYNGEE. With 3 bases removed from V and 5 bases from J, the gap between germline ends came to 20 bases. Original analysis: Amplification with reference gene primers provided the estimates of nucleated cell counts. Repertoires were generated with immunoSEQ multiplex PCR, while TCRdb's copy carries only in-frame clones and drops some. That table supplies the V and J calls and clone size; D and trimming were determined from the DNA. In the table there are under 250,000 clones, roughly 80% of which are singletons. This receptor was identified in a woman between 65 and 79 years old with active or convalescent COVID-19. Sequences were obtained from peripheral blood. The V call is TRBV9, the J call TRBJ1-2; TRBD1 might be the D (5 bases). Written as DNA, the CDR3 is TGTGCCAGCAGCGATCGTAGGGGTGGGAAGGGGTATGGCTACACCTTC. Its translation is CASSDRRGGKGYGYTF.